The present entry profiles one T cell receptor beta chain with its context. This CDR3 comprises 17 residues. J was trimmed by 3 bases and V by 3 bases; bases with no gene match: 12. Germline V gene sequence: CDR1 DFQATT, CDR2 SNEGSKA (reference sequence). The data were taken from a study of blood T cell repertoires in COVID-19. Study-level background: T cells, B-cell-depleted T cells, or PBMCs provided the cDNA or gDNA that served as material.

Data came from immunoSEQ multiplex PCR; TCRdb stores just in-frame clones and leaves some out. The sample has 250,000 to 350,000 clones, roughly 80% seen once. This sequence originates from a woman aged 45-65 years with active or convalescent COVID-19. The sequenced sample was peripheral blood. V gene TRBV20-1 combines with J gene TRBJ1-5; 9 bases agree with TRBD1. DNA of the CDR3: TGCAGTGCTAGTGACCCCAGGGGACAGGGAAACAATCAGCCCCAGCATTTT. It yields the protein CSASDPRGQGNNQPQHF.